Below, 14 T cell receptor beta chains from the same sample are listed, as sequenced in a study of shared clonotypes between healthy human individuals. The repertoire was sequenced with immunoSEQ multiplex PCR; TCRdb's copy has only in-frame clones and lacks some. This sample has about 600,000 clones; over 95% occur once, and the top ten carry 0.09% to 0.13%. Naive CD8 cells lacked CD45RO and underwent positive selection for CCR7, leaving out terminally differentiated effector memory CD45RA+ cells. The sequenced sample was naive CD8+ T cells sorted from blood. These TCRs come from a woman aged 30 to 39 in good health.

CDR3 sequence (DNA): TGTGCCAGCAGTTCCAGGGGTTTCACAGATACGCAGTATTTT. Translating gives CASSSRGFTDTQYF. This chain joins TRBV27 and TRBJ2-3; possibly TRBD1 for D (6 bases). CDR1 is MNHEY, CDR2 SMNVEV, per germline (reference sequence). The CDR3 is 14 amino acids. The ends were cut back, 4 bases at V and 2 bases at J, with 10 bases in the middle.

This clone was recorded only once. V gene TRBV6-1 combines with J gene TRBJ2-7, with unresolved D. The CDR3 contains 15 residues. CDR1 and CDR2 from the germline V gene are MNHNS and SASEGT. V lost 1 base and J lost 0, with 10 bases in between. This CDR3 is CASSEDPSSSYEQYF. The CDR3 nucleotides read TGTGCCAGCAGTGAAGACCCCTCCAGCTCCTACGAGCAGTACTTC.

This chain links TRBV10-1 with TRBJ2-1; D gene unclear. V was trimmed by 3 bases and J by 9 bases, leaving 15 bases between them. The CDR3 consists of 14 residues. Per the germline V gene, CDR1 is WNHNN and CDR2 is SYGVQD (reference sequence). The CDR3 DNA reads TGCGCCAGCAGTGATCGGTTGGGTAGTACTGAGCAGTTCTTC. Residues: CASSDRLGSTEQFF.

The rearrangement uses TRBV19 and TRBJ1-5; D is undetermined. Deletions cut 4 bases from V and 5 bases from J, with 9 bases between. Germline loops: CDR1 LNHDA, CDR2 SQIVND (reference sequence). This CDR3 is built from 13 residues. CDR3 in amino acids: CASSTAADQPQHF. The CDR3 DNA is TGTGCCAGTAGTACGGCAGCGGATCAGCCCCAGCATTTT.

The chain carries TRBV5-4 and TRBJ2-7; 7 positions agree with TRBD2. The CDR3 consists of 16 residues. Germline V gene lookup returns CDR1 SGHNT and CDR2 YYREEE (reference sequence). The trim removed 9 bases at V and 2 bases at J, leaving 17 bases unmatched. The CDR3 region is CANLWGTSGRPYEQYF. CDR3 nucleotide sequence: TGTGCCAACCTTTGGGGGACGTCCGGGAGGCCCTACGAGCAGTACTTC.

This chain connects TRBV27 to TRBJ1-4, with 9 bases lining up with TRBD1. Trimming took 6 bases from V and 8 from J; bases not matched to a gene: 7. This CDR3 is built from 14 residues. CDR1 and CDR2 from the germline V gene are MNHEY and SMNVEV (reference sequence). CDR3 bases: TGTGCCAGCAGGGGCGGGACAGGGCGAGAAAAACTGTTTTTT. Encoded protein: CASRGGTGREKLFF.

The chain couples TRBV5-1 to TRBJ2-1; possible D gene TRBD2, 5 bases. V was pared by 1 base and J by 3 bases, with 17 bases between. CDR3 length equals 17 residues. Germline V lookup: CDR1 SGHRS, CDR2 YFSETQ. The CDR3 region is CASSLTGLGAVYNEQFF. The CDR3 region has the DNA TGCGCCAGCAGCTTGACGGGTCTGGGAGCCGTCTACAATGAGCAGTTCTTC.

V usage is TRBV7-8 and J usage is TRBJ1-1; D call uncertain. CDR3 length equals 15 residues. Germline CDR1 SGHVS, CDR2 FQNEAQ. The V gene lost 4 bases and the J gene lost 0 bases, with 12 bases spanning the gap. In DNA, the CDR3 is TGTGCCAGCAGCTCACCGACGGAGCTGAACACTGAAGCTTTCTTT. Protein: CASSSPTELNTEAFF.

The V call is TRBV4-2, the J call TRBJ2-1; 7 positions match TRBD2. This CDR3 has 14 amino acids. With V trimmed by 8 bases and J by 6 bases, 10 bases remained unmatched. Germline values: CDR1 LGHNA, CDR2 YNFKEQ. The CDR3 nucleotides read TGTGCCAGCCGACTAGCAGTAAATGTCAATGAGCAGTTCTTC. This sequence encodes CASRLAVNVNEQFF.

The chain carries TRBV5-1 and TRBJ2-1; 13 nucleotides align to TRBD2. Germline V gene sequence: CDR1 SGHRS, CDR2 YFSETQ. Germline trimming cut 4 bases from V and 4 bases from J; bases unmatched to any gene: 5. The CDR3 has 16 amino acids. The CDR3 loop reads CASSKGTSGEYNEQFF. CDR3 nucleotides: TGCGCCAGCAGCAAAGGGACTAGCGGGGAATACAATGAGCAGTTCTTC.

This clone was observed once. The rearrangement links TRBV5-6 to TRBJ2-1; tentatively, D is TRBD2 (6 bases). V dropped 5 bases and J dropped 0 bases, with 21 bases sitting between them. The germline CDR1 and CDR2 sequences are SGHDT and YYEEEE. This CDR3 region has 18 residues. The CDR3 DNA reads as TGTGCCAGCAGTACCGTGGAGGGAGAGCTTAACTCCTACAATGAGCAGTTCTTC. Its protein product is CASSTVEGELNSYNEQFF.

The rearrangement joins TRBV28 to TRBJ2-5; 9 nucleotides line up with TRBD2. J lost 0 bases, V lost 3 bases, and 5 bases had no gene match. Germline lookup yields CDR1 MDHEN and CDR2 SYDVKM. The CDR3 has 16 amino acids. Here the CDR3 DNA reads TGTGCCAGCAGTTTTGCCACTAGCGGGTACCAAGAGACCCAGTACTTC. Translation: CASSFATSGYQETQYF.

The V gene is TRBV4-1, the J gene TRBJ1-1, with D possibly TRBD1 on 5 matching bases. The CDR3 loop spans 15 amino acids. V gave up 4 bases and J gave up 0 bases, with 12 bases separating them. Germline CDR1 is MGHRA and CDR2 is YSYEKL. CDR3 sequence (DNA): TGCGCCAGCAGCCGGCGGGGGGGGATGAACACTGAAGCTTTCTTT. It encodes CASSRRGGMNTEAFF.

This sequence joins TRBV21-1 and TRBJ2-7; the D call in the table, TRBD1, was not verified against the DNA. TRBV21-1 constitutes a pseudogene. CDR3 size: 15 residues. CDR3 region: CASSKGVGGRDEQYF. The CDR3 nucleotides read TGTGCCAGCAGCAAAGGGGTAGGGGGCAGAGACGAGCAGTACTTC.